This T cell receptor (beta chain) was recorded in a study of shared clonotypes between healthy human individuals. TCRdb's table, derived via immunoSEQ multiplex PCR, lists solely in-frame clones and lacks some. The sample consists of some 2,400,000 clones, more than 90% of them appearing once. The CDR3 length is 15 residues. Germline values: CDR1 SGHNT, CDR2 YENEEA. V was clipped by 5 bases and J by 5 bases; unmatched bases: 4. The J gene is TRBJ2-3, the V gene TRBV11-3, with 13 bases matching TRBD2. The source is a man younger than 30 in good health. The source material was naive CD4+ T cells sorted from blood. Subset reported: CD45RA+ positively selected. The CDR3 nucleotides are TGTGCCAGCAGCGAGGGACTAGCGGGGTTAGATACGCAGTATTTT. Encoded protein: CASSEGLAGLDTQYF.